This TCR beta chain is drawn from a study of Ad26.COV2.S vaccination and SARS-CoV-2 variants. For the study at large: Within the COV1001 Ad26.COV2.S trial arm, the donor was enrolled.

Regarding this clone: Its cognate antigen is unknown.

V lost 5 bases and J lost 5; bases outside the gene matches: 5. The V gene's germline CDR1 is SGHTA and CDR2 FQGNSA. This CDR3 region has 14 residues. The treatment is: some 19 received Ad26.COV2.S at low or high dose, single or two shots; roughly 5 received placebo; per-sample allocation not given. Specimens were obtained on day 63 following the first vaccine or placebo injection. Only in-frame clones appear in the TCRdb table, and some are missing; sequencing was by immunoSEQ multiplex PCR. Among around 450,000 clones listed, 80% to 90% were seen once. Study-wide results and caveats: It is possible that the TCR breadth and depth analyses underestimated the total T cell responses. The study found higher spike-specific TCR breadth in vaccine than placebo recipients. Considerable breadth of spike-specific CD8+ and CD4+ T cell responses has reportedly been documented following vaccination.

Sample: peripheral blood, taken in a trial of Ad26.COV2.S vaccine versus placebo. The V and J genes are TRBV7-2 and TRBJ2-3, with TRBD1 matching over 9 bases. The clonotype was recovered from a person aged 18-60 years who received the Ad26.COV2.S COVID-19 vaccine or a placebo. CDR3 coding DNA: TGTGCCAGCAGCGACCGGACAGGGGTAGATACGCAGTATTTT. Amino acids: CASSDRTGVDTQYF.